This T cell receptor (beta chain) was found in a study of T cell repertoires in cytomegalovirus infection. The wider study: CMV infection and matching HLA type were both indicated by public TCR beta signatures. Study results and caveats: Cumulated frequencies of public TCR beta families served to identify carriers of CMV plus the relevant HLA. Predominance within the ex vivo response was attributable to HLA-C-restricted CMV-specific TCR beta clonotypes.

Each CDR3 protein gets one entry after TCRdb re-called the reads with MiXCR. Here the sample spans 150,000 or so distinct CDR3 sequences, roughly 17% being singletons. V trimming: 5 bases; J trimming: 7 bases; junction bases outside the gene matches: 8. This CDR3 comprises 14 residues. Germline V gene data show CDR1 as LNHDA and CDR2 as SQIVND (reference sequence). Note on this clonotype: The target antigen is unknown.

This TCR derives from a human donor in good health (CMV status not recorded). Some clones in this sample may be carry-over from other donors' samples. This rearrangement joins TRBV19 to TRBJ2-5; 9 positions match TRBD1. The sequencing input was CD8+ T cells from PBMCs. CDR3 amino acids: CASSHRDRDSTQYF. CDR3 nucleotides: TGTGCCAGTAGTCACCGGGACAGGGATTCGACCCAGTACTTC.